What follows are 3 T cell receptor beta chains derived from one specimen sequenced in a study of blood T cell repertoires in COVID-19. Generated by immunoSEQ multiplex PCR, the TCRdb table keeps only in-frame clones and is missing some. The sample lists 75,000 to 90,000 clones, 80% to 95% occurring once. Material: peripheral blood. These receptors were collected from a man between 18 and 29 years old with COVID-19, enrolled during active disease.

The chain employs TRBV15 and TRBJ2-3; tentatively, D is TRBD1 (6 bases). V lost 1 base to trimming and J lost 4 bases, with 12 bases between them. The CDR3 consists of 15 residues. Germline assignment: CDR1 LNHNV and CDR2 YYDKDF (reference sequence). CDR3 region: CATSRVSRGADTQYF. The CDR3 DNA is TGTGCCACCAGCAGAGTATCCAGGGGAGCAGATACGCAGTATTTT.

The V gene is TRBV11-1, the J gene TRBJ2-1; 11 bases fit TRBD2. The junction had 6 bases not matched to a gene; V was cut back by 5 bases and J by 3 bases. This CDR3 region has 16 residues. Germline-derived CDR1 and CDR2 are SGHAT and FQDESV (reference sequence). The CDR3 nucleotides are TGTGCCAGCAGCCTTAGCGGGACTAGCGGCTACAATGAGCAGTTCTTC. Translation gives CASSLSGTSGYNEQFF.

This clone came up once. This chain links TRBV5-4 with TRBJ2-1, with TRBD2 identical over 10 bases. The CDR3 has 16 amino acids. J was trimmed by 9 bases and V by 4 bases; bases with no gene match: 13. Germline CDR1 and CDR2: SGHNT and YYREEE (reference sequence). The CDR3 DNA reads TGTGCCAGCAGCCCGGGGGGAGCGGGAGGGTTTGGTGAGCAGTTCTTC. This encodes CASSPGGAGGFGEQFF.